These 21 T cell receptor beta chains originate from one sample sequenced in a study of cytomegalovirus exposure and HLA in healthy donors. Use of 60 Vbeta and 13 Jbeta primers characterized the PCR. The repertoire was sequenced with immunoSEQ multiplex PCR; TCRdb's copy has only in-frame clones and lacks some. The sample has about 200,000 clones; roughly 80% are singletons. Sequencing was done on a sample of PBMCs. All receptors come from a woman between 18 and 29 years old in good health and CMV-seronegative.

The sample holds one count of this clone. The CDR3 protein is CASLGRLGTDTQYF. CDR3 in DNA: TGTGCCAGCCTTGGGAGATTGGGCACAGATACGCAGTATTTT. This sequence joins TRBV7-2 and TRBJ2-3; D may be TRBD2 (5 bases). Trimming removed 8 bases from V and 1 base from J, with 13 bases in between. The CDR3 length is 14 residues. The germline CDR1 and CDR2 sequences are SGHTA and FQGNSA.

The count of this clone is one. The rearrangement joins TRBV19 to TRBJ2-7, with 9 bases identical to TRBD2. Germline loops: CDR1 LNHDA, CDR2 SQIVND (reference sequence). V trimming: 4 bases; J trimming: 5 bases; junction bases outside the gene matches: 6. CDR3 length equals 14 residues. The CDR3 spells CASSTLAGINEQYF. CDR3 nucleotide sequence: TGTGCCAGTAGTACCCTAGCGGGAATTAACGAGCAGTACTTC.

The count of this clone is one. The chain uses TRBV6-6 and TRBJ2-2; 8 nucleotides align to TRBD1. Per germline, CDR1 MNHNY and CDR2 SVGAGI (reference sequence). Trimming at V came to 7 bases and at J to 8 bases, leaving 6 bases not matched to a gene. The CDR3 sequence is 13 residues long. CDR3 bases: TGTGCCAGCAAACTAGGACAGGGTGGGGAGCTGTTTTTT. This sequence encodes CASKLGQGGELFF.

The V call is TRBV19, the J call TRBJ2-2; 10 bases map to TRBD2. J lost 7 bases, V lost 3 bases, and 11 bases had no gene match. Germline V gene data show CDR1 as LNHDA and CDR2 as SQIVND (reference sequence). The CDR3 is 17 amino acids. The CDR3: CASSIGPSGSRSGELFF. DNA for the CDR3: TGTGCCAGTAGTATTGGCCCTAGCGGGAGTCGGAGCGGGGAGCTGTTTTTT.

This chain joins TRBV2 and TRBJ2-5; a possible D gene is TRBD1 (6 bases). The CDR3 has 12 amino acids. CDR1 and CDR2 (germline): SNHLY, FYNNEI. V lost 8 bases and J lost 4, with 11 bases in between. Here the CDR3 reads CASSQGRETQYF. For the CDR3, the DNA is TGTGCCAGCTCGCAGGGGCGAGAGACCCAGTACTTC.

This sequence joins TRBV28 and TRBJ2-7; TRBD2 is a possible D gene (6 bases). V dropped 3 bases and J dropped 2 bases, with 11 bases sitting between them. From germline, CDR1 is MDHEN and CDR2 SYDVKM. The CDR3 consists of 14 residues. In DNA, the CDR3 is TGTGCCAGCAGTTTGGCTAGCGCTCCCTACGAGCAGTACTTC. The encoded protein is CASSLASAPYEQYF.

The rearrangement links TRBV18 to TRBJ1-5; D possibly corresponds to TRBD1 (5 bases). This CDR3 is 14 amino acids long. In germline, CDR1 is KGHSH, CDR2 LQKENI. V was pared by 3 bases and J by 2 bases, with 8 bases between. CDR3 DNA sequence: TGTGCCAGCTCACCGGGGGGAGGCAATCAGCCCCAGCATTTT. It translates to CASSPGGGNQPQHF.

Here the CDR3 DNA reads TGTGCCAGCAGCTTTACGCGAGCGGCCATCTCCTACAATGAGCAGTTCTTC. It specifies CASSFTRAAISYNEQFF. The genes are TRBV11-3 and TRBJ2-1; TRBD2 is a possible D gene (5 bases). The germline V and J ends were trimmed by 3 bases and 0 bases, with 15 bases remaining between them. The CDR3 has 17 residues. CDR1 and CDR2 (germline): SGHNT, YENEEA.

V is TRBV27 and J is TRBJ1-3; 7 nucleotides line up with TRBD1. This CDR3 has 15 residues. Trimming cost V 2 bases and J 6 bases; bases outside gene matches: 7. Germline V CDR1 and CDR2: MNHEY, SMNVEV (reference sequence). The CDR3 nucleotides read TGTGCCAGCAGTTTAAGGCTCGACAGGGAAAACACCATATATTTT. Protein sequence: CASSLRLDRENTIYF.

The chain carries TRBV2 and TRBJ2-3, with D possibly being TRBD2 (5 bases). Per germline, CDR1 SNHLY and CDR2 FYNNEI. The ends were cut back, 8 bases at V and 2 bases at J, with 17 bases in the middle. This CDR3 contains 15 residues. CDR3 nucleotide sequence: TGTGCCAGCCGCCGAGCGGTCGGGTACACAGATACGCAGTATTTT. This codes for CASRRAVGYTDTQYF.

V gene TRBV5-4 combines with J gene TRBJ2-3; TRBD2 aligns across 9 bases. J gave up 1 base and V 4 bases, and 4 bases lay outside the gene matches. The CDR3 is 15 residues long. Germline CDR1 SGHNT, CDR2 YYREEE (reference sequence). DNA of the CDR3: TGTGCCAGCAGCATCCAGCGGGAGGGCACAGATACGCAGTATTTT. Its translation is CASSIQREGTDTQYF.

The genes are TRBV28 and TRBJ1-4, with D unresolved. Trimming left V 2 bases short and J 10 bases short, with 11 bases between. This CDR3 contains 13 residues. Germline V lookup: CDR1 MDHEN, CDR2 SYDVKM. CDR3 in DNA: TGTGCCAGCAGTTTAGGGCTCCAGGCAAAACTGTTTTTT. It codes for CASSLGLQAKLFF.

The V call is TRBV7-9, the J call TRBJ1-5, with 7 bases aligning to TRBD1. CDR1 SEHNR and CDR2 FQNEAQ come from the germline V gene (reference sequence). V trimming: 1 base; J trimming: 2 bases; junction bases outside the gene matches: 8. The CDR3 consists of 17 residues. The CDR3 spells CASSLGAGGNGNQPQHF. The CDR3, as DNA: TGTGCCAGCAGCTTAGGGGCAGGGGGTAACGGCAATCAGCCCCAGCATTTT. Full variable domain (outside the CDR3, taken from reference TRBV7-9 and TRBJ1-5): DTGVSQNPRHKITKRGQNVTFRCDPISEHNRLYWYRQTLGQGPEFLTYFQNEAQLEKSRLLSDRFSAERPKGSFSTLEIQRTEQGDSAMYLCASSLGAGGNGNQPQHFGDGTRLSIL.

This chain connects TRBV30 to TRBJ2-2; 11 nucleotides line up with TRBD1. Germline V gene sequence: CDR1 GTSNPN, CDR2 SVGIG (reference sequence). This CDR3 spans 15 amino acids. V was pared by 4 bases and J by 4 bases, with 5 bases of the junction left unmatched. In DNA form, the CDR3 reads TGTGCCTGGAAGGGACAGGGGGTTTCCACCGGGGAGCTGTTTTTT. This sequence encodes CAWKGQGVSTGELFF.

The sample holds a few counts of this clone. The J gene is TRBJ2-7, the V gene TRBV5-6; tentatively, D is TRBD1 (6 bases). V was pared by 2 bases and J by 2 bases, with 14 bases between. The CDR3 covers 15 residues. Germline CDR1 and CDR2: SGHDT and YYEEEE. In DNA form, the CDR3 reads TGTGCCAGCAGCTTTGGGGGCGGACTCCCCTACGAGCAGTACGTC. It specifies CASSFGGGLPYEQYV.

Written as DNA, the CDR3 is TGTGCCAGCAGTTTCCGCCCGGGGACAGGGACTGTGAGCTCTGGGGCCAACGTCCTGACTTTC. Translating gives CASSFRPGTGTVSSGANVLTF. This rearrangement joins TRBV27 to TRBJ2-6; 9 bases map to TRBD1. Trimming cost V 3 bases and J 0 bases; bases outside gene matches: 15. The germline V gene has CDR1 MNHEY and CDR2 SMNVEV (reference sequence). The CDR3 covers 21 residues.

The genes are TRBV5-6 and TRBJ2-7, with D perhaps matching TRBD1 (6 bases). Deletions cut 4 bases from V and 2 bases from J, with 13 bases between. The V gene's germline CDR1 is SGHDT and CDR2 YYEEEE. There are 14 residues in the CDR3. Here the CDR3 reads CASSRGTNPYEQYF. The CDR3 DNA sequence: TGTGCCAGCAGCCGAGGGACAAACCCCTACGAGCAGTACTTC.

V is TRBV29-1 and J is TRBJ2-3, with 9 bases fitting TRBD1. J gave up 4 bases and V 7 bases, and 9 bases lay outside the gene matches. Germline loops: CDR1 SQVTM, CDR2 ANQGSEA. This CDR3 contains 14 residues. The CDR3 DNA reads TGCAGCGCGCTTACAGGGGGCGCTTCAGATACGCAGTATTTT. It yields the protein CSALTGGASDTQYF.

The chain couples TRBV28 to TRBJ2-7; 9 bases are shared with TRBD2. Germline V lookup: CDR1 MDHEN, CDR2 SYDVKM. Germline trimming cut 3 bases from V and 5 bases from J; bases unmatched to any gene: 8. CDR3 length: 15 residues. The CDR3 protein is CASSFRLAGSHEQYF. The DNA for the CDR3 is TGTGCCAGCAGTTTTAGGCTAGCGGGAAGCCACGAGCAGTACTTC.

The chain has TRBV7-9 and TRBJ1-2; 7 bases fit TRBD1. V lost 1 base to trimming and J lost 4 bases; unmatched junction nucleotides: 3. Per the germline V gene, CDR1 is SEHNR and CDR2 is FQNEAQ (reference sequence). CDR3 length: 14 residues. The CDR3 region has the DNA TGTGCCAGCAGCTTAGGGGGACAGCCCTATGGCTACACCTTC. It encodes CASSLGGQPYGYTF.

This clone turned up a few times. The V call is TRBV6-5, the J call TRBJ2-3, with TRBD2 matching 11 bases. In germline, CDR1 is MNHEY, CDR2 SVGAGI. This CDR3 has 15 residues. After removal of 7 bases from V and 2 bases from J, the junction contained 5 bases not matched to a gene. CDR3 nucleotide sequence: TGTGCCAGCACCTTAGCGGGAGGGCACACAGATACGCAGTATTTT. Its protein product is CASTLAGGHTDTQYF.